The present T cell receptor beta chain was sequenced within a study of blood T cell repertoires in COVID-19. Two negative PCRs, clearance, or symptom resolution had been documented for recovered Cohort 3 donors. The CDR3 sequence is 14 residues long. Trimming took off 7 bases at V and 0 bases at J, with 12 bases between the two ends. CDR1 and CDR2 (germline): SNHLY, FYNNEI. The authors' processing: Amplification from reference gene primers served as the basis for estimated nucleated cell counts. Sequencing was performed with immunoSEQ multiplex PCR; in TCRdb, only in-frame clones are kept and a portion is missing. The V and J calls and clone size are taken from that table; D and trimming were inferred from the DNA. Of around 300,000 clones listed, about 85% are singletons.

Sequencing was done on a sample of PBMCs or T cells enriched from blood (not recorded which). This receptor was taken from a woman aged 45 to 65 who had recovered from COVID-19. V is TRBV2 and J is TRBJ1-2; possible D gene TRBD1, 5 bases. The CDR3 spells CASKARAANYGYTF. The CDR3 DNA sequence: TGTGCCAGCAAGGCCAGGGCCGCTAACTATGGCTACACCTTC.